This T cell receptor (beta chain) came from a study of T cells after posttransplantation cyclophosphamide. This clone was found once. The V segment lost 5 bases and the J segment 9 bases; nucleotides outside the gene matches: 15. CDR1 and CDR2 (germline): PRHDT, FYEKMQ (reference sequence). There are 16 residues in the CDR3. TCRdb's copy holds only in-frame clones and misses some; the assay was immunoSEQ multiplex PCR. The data hold 50,000 to 60,000 clones, with 85% to 95% observed a single time. V is TRBV13 and J is TRBJ2-3; TRBD2 matches at 9 bases. The sequenced sample consisted of PBMCs. The TCR originated in a woman in her twenties or thirties in good health and a related stem cell transplant donor. CDR3 sequence: CASSIPRPSGVNTQYF. DNA of the CDR3: TGTGCCAGCAGCATTCCTCGTCCTAGCGGGGTAAACACGCAGTATTTT.